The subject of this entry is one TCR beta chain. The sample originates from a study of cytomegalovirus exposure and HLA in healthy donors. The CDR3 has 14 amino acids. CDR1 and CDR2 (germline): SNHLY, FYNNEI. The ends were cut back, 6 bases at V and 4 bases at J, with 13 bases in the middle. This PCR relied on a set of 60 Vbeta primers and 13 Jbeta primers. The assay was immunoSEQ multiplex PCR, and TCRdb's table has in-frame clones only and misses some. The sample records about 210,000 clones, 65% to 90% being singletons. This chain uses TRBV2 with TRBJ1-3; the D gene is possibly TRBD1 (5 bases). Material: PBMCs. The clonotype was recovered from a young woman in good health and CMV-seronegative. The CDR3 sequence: CASSPGTTGNTIYF. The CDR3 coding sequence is TGTGCCAGCAGCCCCGGGACTACCGGAAACACCATATATTTT. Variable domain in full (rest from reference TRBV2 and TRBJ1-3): EPEVTQTPSHQVTQMGQEVILRCVPISNHLYFYWYRQILGQKVEFLVSFYNNEISEKSEIFDDQFSVERPDGSNFTLKIRSTKLEDSAMYFCASSPGTTGNTIYFGEGSWLTVV.